This T cell receptor (beta chain) was recorded in a study of blood T cell repertoires in COVID-19. Study information: Material from acute and convalescent COVID-19 was sourced from the United States, Italy and Spain. T cells, B-cell-depleted T cells, or PBMCs provided the cDNA or gDNA that served as material.

Original handling: Quantification of nucleated cells was approximated via reference gene primer amplification. The data were produced by immunoSEQ multiplex PCR, yet TCRdb's version contains in-frame clones alone and is incomplete. That table gives V, J and clone size, and the DNA gave D and trimming. The sample lists approximately 140,000 clones, about nine tenths occurring once. The CDR3 runs to 15 residues. V dropped 0 bases and J dropped 9; count of bases not matched to a gene: 7. Germline V gene sequence: CDR1 LNHNV, CDR2 YYDKDF (reference sequence). The rearrangement uses TRBV15 and TRBJ2-1; 8 nucleotides agree with TRBD2. The sequenced material came from peripheral blood. The source of this sequence is an older woman with active or convalescent COVID-19. The CDR3 DNA follows: TGTGCCACCAGCAGAGATCGGGAGGGCAAGCGTGAGCAGTTCTTC. Amino acid sequence: CATSRDREGKREQFF.